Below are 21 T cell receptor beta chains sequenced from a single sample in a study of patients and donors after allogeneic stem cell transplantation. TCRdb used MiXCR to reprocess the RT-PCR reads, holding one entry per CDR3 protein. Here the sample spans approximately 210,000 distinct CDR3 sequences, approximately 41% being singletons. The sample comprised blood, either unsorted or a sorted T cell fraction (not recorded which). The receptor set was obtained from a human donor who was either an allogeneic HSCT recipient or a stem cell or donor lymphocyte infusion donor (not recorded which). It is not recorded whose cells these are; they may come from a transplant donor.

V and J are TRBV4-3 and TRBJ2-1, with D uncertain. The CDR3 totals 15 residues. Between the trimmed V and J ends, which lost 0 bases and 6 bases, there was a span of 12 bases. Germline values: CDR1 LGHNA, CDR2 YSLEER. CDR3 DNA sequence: TGCGCCAGCAGCCAAGATGAGGCAGGCAGCAATGAGCAGTTCTTC. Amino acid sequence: CASSQDEAGSNEQFF.

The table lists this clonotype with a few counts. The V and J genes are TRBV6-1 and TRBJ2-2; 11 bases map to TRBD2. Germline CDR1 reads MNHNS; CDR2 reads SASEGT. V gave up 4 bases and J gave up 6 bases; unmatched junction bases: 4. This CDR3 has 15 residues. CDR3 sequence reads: CASSALAGAAGELFF. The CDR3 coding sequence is TGTGCCAGCAGTGCACTAGCGGGAGCCGCCGGGGAGCTGTTTTTT.

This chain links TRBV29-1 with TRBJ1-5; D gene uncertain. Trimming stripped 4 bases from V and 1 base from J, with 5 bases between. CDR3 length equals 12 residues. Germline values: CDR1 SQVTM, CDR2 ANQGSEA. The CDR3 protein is CSVGESNQPQHF. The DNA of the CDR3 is TGCAGCGTTGGGGAAAGCAATCAGCCCCAGCATTTT.

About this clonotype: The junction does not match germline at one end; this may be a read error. CDR3 sequence: CASIPVGSGELSF. The CDR3 coding sequence is TGTGCCAGCATCCCAGTGGGGTCCGGGGAGCTGTCTTTT. V is TRBV12-3 or TRBV12-4 and J is TRBJ2-2, with D possibly being TRBD2 (5 bases). The CDR3 spans 13 residues.

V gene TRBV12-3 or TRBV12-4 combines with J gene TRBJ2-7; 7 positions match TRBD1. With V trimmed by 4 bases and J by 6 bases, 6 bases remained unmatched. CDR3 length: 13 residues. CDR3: CASSSRPGGEQYF. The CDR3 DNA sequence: TGTGCCAGCAGTTCCCGCCCAGGGGGCGAGCAGTACTTC.

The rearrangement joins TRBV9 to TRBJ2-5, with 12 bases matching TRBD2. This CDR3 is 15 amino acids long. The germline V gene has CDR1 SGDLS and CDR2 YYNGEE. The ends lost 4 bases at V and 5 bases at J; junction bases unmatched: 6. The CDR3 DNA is TGTGCCAGCAGCAGCGGACTAGCGGGATTGGAGACCCAGTACTTC. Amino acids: CASSSGLAGLETQYF.

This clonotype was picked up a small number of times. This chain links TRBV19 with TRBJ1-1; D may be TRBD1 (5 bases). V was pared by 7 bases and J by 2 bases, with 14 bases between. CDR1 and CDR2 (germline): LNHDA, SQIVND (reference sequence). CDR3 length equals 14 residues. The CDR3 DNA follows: TGTGCCAGTACCCTGACAGAGATAAACACTGAAGCTTTCTTT. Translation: CASTLTEINTEAFF.

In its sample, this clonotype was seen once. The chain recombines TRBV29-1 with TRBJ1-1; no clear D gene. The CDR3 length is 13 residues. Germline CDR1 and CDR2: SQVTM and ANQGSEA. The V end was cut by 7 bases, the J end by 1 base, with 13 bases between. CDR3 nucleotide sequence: TGCAGCGCATTGGGTCCGGGGAACACTGAAGCTTTCTTT. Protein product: CSALGPGNTEAFF.

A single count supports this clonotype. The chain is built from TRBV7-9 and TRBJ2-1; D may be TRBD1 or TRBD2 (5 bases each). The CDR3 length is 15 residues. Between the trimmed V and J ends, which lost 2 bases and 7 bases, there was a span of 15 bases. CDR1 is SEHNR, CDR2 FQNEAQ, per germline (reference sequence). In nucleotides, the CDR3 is TGTGCCAGCAGCTTACTGATGGGGACCCGTAATGAGCAGTTCTTC. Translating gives CASSLLMGTRNEQFF.

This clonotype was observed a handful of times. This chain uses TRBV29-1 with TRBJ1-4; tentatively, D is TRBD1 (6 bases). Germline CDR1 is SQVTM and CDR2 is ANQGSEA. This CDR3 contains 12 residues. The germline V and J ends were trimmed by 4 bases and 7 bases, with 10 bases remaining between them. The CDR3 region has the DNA TGCAGCGTTGCGGACAGACCTGAAAAACTGTTTTTT. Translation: CSVADRPEKLFF.

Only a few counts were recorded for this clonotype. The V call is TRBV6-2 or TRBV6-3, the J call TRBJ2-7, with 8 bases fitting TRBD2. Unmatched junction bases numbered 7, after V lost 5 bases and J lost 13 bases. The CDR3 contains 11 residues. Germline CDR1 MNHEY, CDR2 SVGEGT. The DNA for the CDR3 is TGTGCCAGCAGTCATGGGACTAGTCACTACTTC. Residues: CASSHGTSHYF.

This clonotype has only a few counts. The CDR3 region has the DNA TGTGCCAGCAGCTTAGAGTGGGACACTGAAGCTTTCTTT. Its translation: CASSLEWDTEAFF. The chain joins TRBV11-1 to TRBJ1-1; D remains unclear. The germline CDR1 and CDR2 sequences are SGHAT and FQDESV (reference sequence). V lost 1 base, J lost 3 bases, and 6 bases lay in between. This CDR3 has 13 amino acids. Variable domain in full (rest from reference TRBV11-1 and TRBJ1-1): EAEVAQSPRYKITEKSQAVAFWCDPISGHATLYWYRQILGQGPELLVQFQDESVVDDSQLPKDRFSAERLKGVDSTLKIQPAELGDSAMYLCASSLEWDTEAFFGQGTRLTVV.

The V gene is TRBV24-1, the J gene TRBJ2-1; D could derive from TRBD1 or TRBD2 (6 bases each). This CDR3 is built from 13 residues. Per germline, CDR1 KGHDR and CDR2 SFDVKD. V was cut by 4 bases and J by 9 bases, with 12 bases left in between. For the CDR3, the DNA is TGTGCCACCAGTGACCCGGGGGCGCGTGAGCAGTTCTTC. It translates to CATSDPGAREQFF.

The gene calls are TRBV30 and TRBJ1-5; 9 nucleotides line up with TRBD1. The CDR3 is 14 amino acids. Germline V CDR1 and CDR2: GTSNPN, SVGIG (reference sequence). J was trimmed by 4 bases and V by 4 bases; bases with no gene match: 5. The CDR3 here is CAWTTGQGNQPQHF. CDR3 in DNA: TGTGCCTGGACCACCGGACAGGGGAATCAGCCCCAGCATTTT.

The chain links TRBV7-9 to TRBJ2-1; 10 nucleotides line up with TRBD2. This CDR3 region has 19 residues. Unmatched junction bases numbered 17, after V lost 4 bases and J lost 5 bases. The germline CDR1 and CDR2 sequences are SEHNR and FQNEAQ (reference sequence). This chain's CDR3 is CASSSPLLLSGTSDNEQFF. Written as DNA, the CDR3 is TGTGCCAGCAGCTCCCCGCTTCTTCTTTCCGGGACTAGCGACAATGAGCAGTTCTTC.

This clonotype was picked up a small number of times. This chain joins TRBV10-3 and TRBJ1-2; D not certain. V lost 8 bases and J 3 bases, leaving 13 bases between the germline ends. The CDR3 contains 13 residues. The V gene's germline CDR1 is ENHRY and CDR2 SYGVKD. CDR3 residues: CAISSGQDYGYTF. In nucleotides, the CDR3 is TGTGCCATCTCGAGCGGGCAGGACTATGGCTACACCTTC.

CDR3 region: CASSLAGGTYNEQFF. In DNA form, the CDR3 reads TGTGCCAGCAGCTTAGCAGGGGGCACCTACAATGAGCAGTTCTTC. This chain joins TRBV7-8 and TRBJ2-1; 7 nucleotides match TRBD1. Germline V gene lookup returns CDR1 SGHVS and CDR2 FQNEAQ. The CDR3 is 15 residues long. Unmatched junction bases numbered 1, after V lost 0 bases and J lost 2 bases.

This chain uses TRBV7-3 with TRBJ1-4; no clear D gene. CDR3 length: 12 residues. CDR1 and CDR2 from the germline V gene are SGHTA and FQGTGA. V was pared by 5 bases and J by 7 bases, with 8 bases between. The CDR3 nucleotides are TGTGCCAGCAGCATGGACGGTGAAAAACTGTTTTTT. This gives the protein CASSMDGEKLFF.

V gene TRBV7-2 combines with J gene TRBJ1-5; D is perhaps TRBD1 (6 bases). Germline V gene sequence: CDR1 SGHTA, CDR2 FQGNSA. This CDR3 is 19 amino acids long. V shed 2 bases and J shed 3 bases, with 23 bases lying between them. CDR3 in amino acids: CASSLRGTGALGNNQPQHF. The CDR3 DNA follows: TGTGCCAGCAGCTTAAGGGGGACGGGGGCTCTGGGAAACAATCAGCCCCAGCATTTT.

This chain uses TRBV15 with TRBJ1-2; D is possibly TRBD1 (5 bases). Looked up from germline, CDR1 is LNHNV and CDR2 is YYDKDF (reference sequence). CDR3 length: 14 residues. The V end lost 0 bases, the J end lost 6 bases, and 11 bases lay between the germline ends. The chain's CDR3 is CATSREDLGDGYTF. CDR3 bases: TGTGCCACCAGCAGAGAGGACCTAGGGGATGGCTACACCTTC.

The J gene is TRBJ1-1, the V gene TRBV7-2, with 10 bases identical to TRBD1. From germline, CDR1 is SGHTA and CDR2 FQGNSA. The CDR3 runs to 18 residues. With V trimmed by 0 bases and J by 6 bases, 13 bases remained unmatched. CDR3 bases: TGTGCCAGCAGCTTAGCCCCCTTGGCAGGGACAGGGGCTTCTGAAGCTTTCTTT. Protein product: CASSLAPLAGTGASEAFF.